This T cell receptor beta chain comes out of a study of CD4 T cells in relation to SARS-CoV-2 and coronaviruses. Germline values: CDR1 MRHNA, CDR2 SNTAGT. V was shortened by 2 bases and J by 0 bases, with 2 bases between the two germline ends. CDR3 length: 14 residues. The unexposed donors gave CD4+ T cells in about 2011-2019, prior to COVID-19. CD4+ T cells were isolated from the cells after around 10 days of culture. Regarding this clone: The target antigen is unknown.

Profiling relied on immunoSEQ multiplex PCR, and the TCRdb table lists in-frame clones only, not all of them. The data hold roughly 20,000 clones, with 76% observed a single time. The sample comprised CD4+ T cells from PBMCs, cultured in vitro. The receptor's source is a human donor in good health. This chain uses TRBV6-4 with TRBJ2-6; D not certain. Here the CDR3 DNA reads TGTGCCAGCAGTGACATCTCTGGGGCCAACGTCCTGACTTTC. Its translation: CASSDISGANVLTF.